Below are 19 T cell receptor beta chains sequenced from a single sample in a study of cytomegalovirus exposure and HLA in healthy donors. The primer mix had 60 Vbeta and 13 Jbeta primers. TCRdb keeps only in-frame clones here, not all; method: immunoSEQ multiplex PCR. In total, the table holds about 100,000 clones. The sample consisted of PBMCs. These receptors all stem from a man between 45 and 60 years old in good health and CMV-seronegative.

The chain links TRBV5-6 to TRBJ2-7, with 7 bases identical to TRBD1. Trimming at V came to 4 bases and at J to 3 bases, leaving 7 bases not matched to a gene. The CDR3 runs 14 residues. Germline-derived CDR1 and CDR2 are SGHDT and YYEEEE. The CDR3 DNA is TGTGCCAGCAGCACCCGACAGGGTAACTACGAGCAGTACTTC. This encodes CASSTRQGNYEQYF.

The J gene is TRBJ2-1, the V gene TRBV19, with D possibly being TRBD1 (6 bases). V was cut by 5 bases and J by 0 bases, with 8 bases left in between. Per germline, CDR1 LNHDA and CDR2 SQIVND (reference sequence). CDR3 length: 14 residues. CDR3 sequence (DNA): TGTGCCAGTAGTTCACAGGGCTCCTACAATGAGCAGTTCTTC. This translates into CASSSQGSYNEQFF.

The chain employs TRBV27 and TRBJ2-7; TRBD1 agrees at 8 bases. The junction had 8 bases not matched to a gene; V was cut back by 5 bases and J by 5 bases. The CDR3 has 14 amino acids. The germline gives CDR1 MNHEY, CDR2 SMNVEV (reference sequence). The CDR3 loop is CASSTGQDHHEQYF. The CDR3, as DNA: TGTGCCAGCAGTACGGGACAGGATCACCACGAGCAGTACTTC.

The chain recombines TRBV2 with TRBJ1-1, with no clear D. The germline V and J ends were trimmed by 6 bases and 4 bases, with 9 bases remaining between them. Germline loops: CDR1 SNHLY, CDR2 FYNNEI. CDR3 size: 12 residues. The CDR3 sequence is CASRMLATEAFF. In nucleotides, the CDR3 is TGTGCCAGCAGGATGTTGGCCACTGAAGCTTTCTTT. Together with reference TRBV2 and TRBJ1-1, the CDR3 gives the full variable domain: EPEVTQTPSHQVTQMGQEVILRCVPISNHLYFYWYRQILGQKVEFLVSFYNNEISEKSEIFDDQFSVERPDGSNFTLKIRSTKLEDSAMYFCASRMLATEAFFGQGTRLTVV.

V is TRBV4-3 and J is TRBJ2-7; 11 nucleotides align to TRBD1. The CDR3 is 15 amino acids. V was pared by 4 bases and J by 2 bases, with 4 bases of the junction left unmatched. Germline CDR1 reads LGHNA; CDR2 reads YSLEER. CDR3 amino acids: CASSPSDRGPYEQYF. The DNA of the CDR3 is TGCGCCAGCAGCCCCTCGGACAGGGGGCCCTACGAGCAGTACTTC.

A remark on this clone: Distinct nucleotide sequences in the sample also encode this CDR3. This sequence joins TRBV5-1 and TRBJ2-5; 7 bases agree with TRBD1. V was clipped by 0 bases and J by 4 bases; unmatched bases: 3. This CDR3 spans 14 amino acids. In germline, CDR1 is SGHRS, CDR2 YFSETQ. This CDR3 reads CASSLGQGGETQYF. The CDR3 region has the DNA TGCGCCAGCAGCTTGGGACAGGGCGGAGAGACCCAGTACTTC.

V gene TRBV5-1 combines with J gene TRBJ2-2; TRBD2 matches at 8 bases. The ends lost 0 bases at V and 6 bases at J; junction bases unmatched: 7. This CDR3 has 16 amino acids. Germline V gene sequence: CDR1 SGHRS, CDR2 YFSETQ. CDR3 DNA: TGCGCCAGCAGCTTGGAACGAGCGGGAGTGGCCGGGGAGCTGTTTTTT. It is translated as CASSLERAGVAGELFF.

The V call is TRBV7-2, the J call TRBJ2-2; D is uncertain. CDR1 is SGHTA and CDR2 is FQGNSA in the germline V gene. The V gene lost 1 base and the J gene lost 5 bases, with 8 bases spanning the gap. This CDR3 comprises 14 residues. CDR3 residues: CASSLGPVTGELFF. The CDR3 bases are TGTGCCAGCAGCTTAGGTCCCGTTACCGGGGAGCTGTTTTTT.

This chain connects TRBV5-6 to TRBJ1-3; D gene uncertain. Germline V gives CDR1 SGHDT, CDR2 YYEEEE. The ends were cut back, 0 bases at V and 6 bases at J, with 13 bases in the middle. The CDR3 length is 15 residues. The CDR3 sequence is CASSLVPGSANTIYF. In DNA form, the CDR3 reads TGTGCCAGCAGCTTGGTTCCAGGTTCGGCAAACACCATATATTTT.

The genes are TRBV5-4 and TRBJ2-6, with 7 bases aligning to TRBD1. Trimming at V came to 4 bases and at J to 4 bases, leaving 5 bases not matched to a gene. The CDR3 is 15 residues long. In germline, CDR1 is SGHNT, CDR2 YYREEE (reference sequence). CDR3 DNA sequence: TGTGCCAGCAGCCCACAGGGGTCCGGGGCCAACGTCCTGACTTTC. Protein product: CASSPQGSGANVLTF.

The gene calls are TRBV13 and TRBJ1-2, with TRBD1 matching over 8 bases. Germline loops: CDR1 PRHDT, CDR2 FYEKMQ (reference sequence). The CDR3 is 14 residues long. V was pared by 5 bases and J by 3 bases, with 5 bases of the junction left unmatched. The CDR3 sequence: CASSPGQGYYGYTF. The CDR3 DNA reads TGTGCCAGCAGCCCCGGACAGGGCTACTATGGCTACACCTTC.

V is TRBV7-2 and J is TRBJ1-2; perhaps TRBD1 as D (5 bases). Germline CDR1 is SGHTA and CDR2 is FQGNSA. CDR3 length equals 15 residues. Trimming left V 5 bases short and J 1 base short, with 14 bases between. The CDR3: CASSPEQGGNYGYTF. The CDR3 nucleotides read TGTGCCAGCAGCCCCGAGCAGGGCGGTAACTATGGCTACACCTTC.

This chain joins TRBV4-2 and TRBJ2-7; unclear D gene. The germline CDR1 and CDR2 sequences are LGHNA and YNFKEQ. The CDR3 extends over 16 amino acids. Trimming took off 1 base at V and 0 bases at J, with 13 bases between the two ends. CDR3 nucleotides: TGTGCCAGCAGCCAAGTGGTGCGAGCGAGCTCCTACGAGCAGTACTTC. Protein: CASSQVVRASSYEQYF.

V gene TRBV6-5 combines with J gene TRBJ1-2; 7 bases are shared with TRBD1. The CDR3 length is 14 residues. V was clipped by 2 bases and J by 8 bases; unmatched bases: 8. Germline-derived CDR1 and CDR2 are MNHEY and SVGAGI. Written as DNA, the CDR3 is TGTGCCAGCAGTTACGGCAGGGGGGCCTTCGGCTACACCTTC. Its protein is CASSYGRGAFGYTF.

The chain combines TRBV29-1 with TRBJ1-2; 10 bases agree with TRBD1. Germline V gene lookup returns CDR1 SQVTM and CDR2 ANQGSEA. V trimming: 5 bases; J trimming: 4 bases; junction bases outside the gene matches: 4. The CDR3 contains 13 residues. CDR3 in DNA: TGCAGCGTTCTGGGACAGGGGATCTATGGCTACACCTTC. Translated, it gives CSVLGQGIYGYTF.

J is TRBJ2-5 and V is TRBV7-9; a possible D gene is TRBD1 (5 bases). The DNA end is a closer match to TRBJ2-7, so the J assignment may be wrong. Germline-derived CDR1 and CDR2 are SEHNR and FQNEAQ (reference sequence). This CDR3 has 13 amino acids. In DNA, the CDR3 is TGTGCCAGCAGCTTAGCCCCAGGGTACGAGCAGTACTTC. It yields the protein CASSLAPGYEQYF.

This chain links TRBV6-6 with TRBJ2-1; unclear D gene. Germline CDR1 reads MNHNY; CDR2 reads SVGAGI (reference sequence). Trimming took off 2 bases at V and 8 bases at J, with 16 bases between the two ends. The CDR3 extends over 15 amino acids. The CDR3 spells CASSYPPWQADEQFF. CDR3 sequence (DNA): TGTGCCAGCAGTTACCCGCCTTGGCAGGCCGATGAGCAGTTCTTC.

The chain is built from TRBV29-1 and TRBJ2-1; D unclear. There are 10 residues in the CDR3. Germline V gene sequence: CDR1 SQVTM, CDR2 ANQGSEA. Trimming left V 4 bases short and J 5 bases short, with 3 bases between. The DNA for the CDR3 is TGCAGCGTTGGGCACAATGAGCAGTTCTTC. This gives the protein CSVGHNEQFF.

The rearrangement links TRBV4-1 to TRBJ2-2; 9 bases agree with TRBD1. CDR3 size: 16 residues. Germline values: CDR1 MGHRA, CDR2 YSYEKL. The J segment lost 11 bases and the V segment lost 3 bases, leaving 13 bases of the junction unmatched. For the CDR3, the DNA is TGCGCCAGCAGCCACAGTCCCGGGACAGGGTTCGGAGAGCTGTTTTTT. This codes for CASSHSPGTGFGELFF.